This T cell receptor (beta chain) derives from a study of T cell changes during pregnancy in multiple sclerosis. Germline CDR1 is SQVTM and CDR2 is ANQGSEA. The junction had 12 bases not matched to a gene; V was cut back by 1 base and J by 0 bases. The CDR3 runs 18 residues. Sequenced by immunoSEQ multiplex PCR; TCRdb stores in-frame clones only, minus some. In the table there are under 50,000 clones, about nine tenths of which are singletons. The source is a female donor with multiple sclerosis, enrolled in a pregnancy study. This sample comprised CD8+ T cells from peripheral blood mononuclear cells, obtained before pregnancy. V gene TRBV29-1 combines with J gene TRBJ2-1; 7 nucleotides match TRBD1. For the CDR3, the DNA is TGCAGCGTTGAAGGCCTTAGAGGTTCAGGGGGCTCCTACAATGAGCAGTTCTTC. It specifies CSVEGLRGSGGSYNEQFF.